This is a list of T cell receptor beta chains from one sample in a study of cytomegalovirus exposure and HLA in healthy donors. TCRdb's copy holds only in-frame clones and misses some; the assay was immunoSEQ multiplex PCR. The sample has about 170,000 clones; roughly 84% are singletons. The specimen sequenced was PBMCs. These receptors came from a male donor in good health and CMV-seronegative. Each CDR3 is given without its conserved first and last residue. A D gene is named only where the DNA matches it firmly.

v_gene	d_gene	j_gene	CDR3aa
TRBV5-1	-	TRBJ1-5	ASSLKDSLNQPQH
TRBV5-6	TRBD1	TRBJ2-7	ASSSGGSYEQY
TRBV5-5	TRBD1	TRBJ1-3	ASSPGQAHNSGNTIY
TRBV5-1	-	TRBJ2-5	ASSPDPGQETQY
TRBV19	TRBD1	TRBJ2-7	ASSIWDRGEYEQY
TRBV9	-	TRBJ1-1	ASSLQAMNTEAF
TRBV2	-	TRBJ1-4	ASSGQVGEKLF
TRBV7-3	TRBD1	TRBJ1-2	ASSSPRQGGYT
TRBV4-1	TRBD1	TRBJ1-6	ASSQDLGDRNSPLH
TRBV10-3	TRBD2	TRBJ2-1	ATLAGVNEQF
TRBV14	TRBD1	TRBJ2-6	ASSQDRGRGPGSGANVLT
TRBV4-2	-	TRBJ1-3	ASSQDHQWAGEGNTIY
TRBV28	TRBD2	TRBJ2-7	ASGSRGGSDEQY
TRBV19	-	TRBJ2-3	ATDSNWPDTQY
TRBV7-3	-	TRBJ2-4	ASSFSIGDIQY
TRBV5-4	-	TRBJ2-7	ASSLVARGSYEQY
TRBV7-2	-	TRBJ1-5	ASRLEGQPQH
TRBV5-1	TRBD2	TRBJ2-5	ASSFASGGLQETQY
TRBV6-5	TRBD1	TRBJ1-5	ASRQGAVQPQH
TRBV6-6	-	TRBJ1-2	ASRTPYGYT
TRBV6-5	TRBD1	TRBJ2-7	ASRGQGSSYEQY
TRBV18	TRBD1	TRBJ2-3	ASSQGTGGTDTQY
TRBV19	-	TRBJ1-5	ASSTTGSNQPQH